These 16 T cell receptor beta chains came from one sample sequenced in a study of shared clonotypes between healthy human individuals. This table comes from immunoSEQ multiplex PCR, and its TCRdb copy is limited to in-frame clones, with some not included. The table has 2 million to 3 million clones, over 85% seen once. The specimen sequenced was naive CD4+ T cells from PBMCs. Subset meaning: CD45RA+ positively selected. These receptors were obtained from a man younger than 35 in good health. Some clones in this sample may be carry-over from other donors' samples.

The chain combines TRBV18 with TRBJ2-6; a possible D gene is TRBD2 (6 bases). V was shortened by 1 base and J by 0 bases, with 7 bases between the two germline ends. The CDR3 totals 16 residues. Germline V gene sequence: CDR1 KGHSH, CDR2 LQKENI. CDR3 sequence (DNA): TGTGCCAGCTCACCACTGGGGGGCTCTGGGGCCAACGTCCTGACTTTC. Amino acid sequence: CASSPLGGSGANVLTF.

The chain couples TRBV5-5 to TRBJ2-5, with 9 bases aligning to TRBD1. Germline V lookup: CDR1 SGHKS, CDR2 YYEKEE (reference sequence). V lost 4 bases to trimming and J lost 5 bases; unmatched junction nucleotides: 9. CDR3 length: 15 residues. The CDR3 sequence: CASSHPGTGRETQYF. CDR3 sequence (DNA): TGTGCCAGCAGCCACCCCGGGACAGGGAGGGAGACCCAGTACTTC.

Comment on this clone: Other DNA sequences within the sample encode an identical CDR3. This chain uses TRBV20-1 with TRBJ2-1; D remains ambiguous. Trimming cost V 5 bases and J 7 bases, with 9 bases left between them. The CDR3 runs to 11 residues. Germline CDR1 is DFQATT and CDR2 is SNEGSKA (reference sequence). In DNA, the CDR3 is TGCAGTGCTCCCCGGCGGAATGAGCAGTTCTTC. It is translated as CSAPRRNEQFF.

This rearrangement joins TRBV5-1 to TRBJ2-7; 8 bases line up with TRBD1. V was clipped by 0 bases and J by 0 bases; unmatched bases: 2. Looked up from germline, CDR1 is SGHRS and CDR2 is YFSETQ. The length of the CDR3 is 15 residues. CDR3 bases: TGCGCCAGCAGCTTGGACAGGGGGAACTCCTACGAGCAGTACTTC. Protein: CASSLDRGNSYEQYF.

J is TRBJ2-3 and V is TRBV2; D is unresolved. The CDR3 contains 12 residues. V lost 6 bases, J lost 6 bases, and 10 bases lay in between. The germline V gene encodes CDR1 SNHLY and CDR2 FYNNEI. The CDR3 loop is CASRQDWDTQYF. In nucleotides, the CDR3 is TGTGCCAGCAGGCAGGATTGGGATACGCAGTATTTT. The full variable domain, its missing parts supplied by reference TRBV2 and TRBJ2-3, is EPEVTQTPSHQVTQMGQEVILRCVPISNHLYFYWYRQILGQKVEFLVSFYNNEISEKSEIFDDQFSVERPDGSNFTLKIRSTKLEDSAMYFCASRQDWDTQYFGPGTRLTVL.

The rearrangement joins TRBV19 to TRBJ1-2, with D hard to call. CDR3 size: 16 residues. V was shortened by 6 bases and J by 1 base, with 18 bases between the two germline ends. Germline CDR1 is LNHDA and CDR2 is SQIVND (reference sequence). Written as DNA, the CDR3 is TGTGCCAGTAGATCATTAGATCGACGGGTTAACTATGGCTACACCTTC. Translated, it gives CASRSLDRRVNYGYTF.

CDR3 in DNA: TGTGCCAGTCGGGACAGGGGGCAGGACCTTAAAGAGACCCAGTACTTC. Translated, it gives CASRDRGQDLKETQYF. This rearrangement joins TRBV19 to TRBJ2-5; 12 positions match TRBD1. Trimming cost V 8 bases and J 3 bases; bases outside gene matches: 10. The length of the CDR3 is 16 residues. Germline V gene lookup returns CDR1 LNHDA and CDR2 SQIVND (reference sequence).

The J gene is TRBJ2-3, the V gene TRBV18; TRBD2 matches at 14 bases. The germline CDR1 and CDR2 sequences are KGHSH and LQKENI. CDR3 length: 16 residues. Losses at the gene ends were 6 bases for V and 4 bases for J; bases not matched to a gene: 6. The CDR3 bases are TGTGCCAGCTCCCAGGGACTAGCGGGAGCTGCAGATACGCAGTATTTT. It encodes CASSQGLAGAADTQYF.

The rearrangement joins TRBV5-1 to TRBJ2-7; D is unclear. The V gene lost 5 bases and the J gene lost 0 bases, with 18 bases spanning the gap. The CDR3 spans 16 residues. CDR1 and CDR2 (germline): SGHRS, YFSETQ. CDR3 in amino acids: CASRPSGARSSYEQYF. The CDR3 DNA is TGCGCCAGCAGACCGTCAGGAGCCAGGAGCTCCTACGAGCAGTACTTC.

To note about this clone: This same CDR3 is encoded by further DNA sequences in the sample. The chain recombines TRBV5-1 with TRBJ1-3; TRBD1 might be the D (5 bases). V was cut by 2 bases and J by 4 bases, with 10 bases left in between. Germline CDR1 reads SGHRS; CDR2 reads YFSETQ. The CDR3 runs 14 residues. In DNA form, the CDR3 reads TGCGCCAGCAGCTTCGGGGGTCGGGGAAACACCATATATTTT. Translating it yields CASSFGGRGNTIYF. The entire variable domain, with the rest obtained from reference TRBV5-1 and TRBJ1-3, is as follows: KAGVTQTPRYLIKTRGQQVTLSCSPISGHRSVSWYQQTPGQGLQFLFEYFSETQRNKGNFPGRFSGRQFSNSRSEMNVSTLELGDSALYLCASSFGGRGNTIYFGEGSWLTVV.

This chain joins TRBV28 and TRBJ1-6; the D gene is possibly TRBD1 (6 bases). Germline V gene sequence: CDR1 MDHEN, CDR2 SYDVKM. The V and J ends lost 5 bases and 8 bases respectively, with 16 bases between them. The CDR3 consists of 15 residues. The CDR3 spells CASSASTGRDSPLHF. CDR3 DNA: TGTGCCAGCAGTGCATCTACAGGGAGGGATTCACCCCTCCACTTT.

The chain links TRBV28 to TRBJ2-7; the D gene is possibly TRBD1 (6 bases). The V end was cut by 8 bases, the J end by 4 bases, with 21 bases between. CDR1 and CDR2 from the germline V gene are MDHEN and SYDVKM. CDR3 size: 15 residues. CDR3 DNA sequence: TGTGCCAGCTACCGCAGGGGACCGCTTAAGTACGAGCAGTACTTC. Protein product: CASYRRGPLKYEQYF.

This clone has more than one count but fewer than ten. The chain combines TRBV28 with TRBJ1-1; D ambiguous. Between the trimmed V and J ends, which lost 6 bases and 2 bases, there was a span of 7 bases. The CDR3 loop spans 12 amino acids. Germline V lookup: CDR1 MDHEN, CDR2 SYDVKM. The CDR3 DNA reads as TGTGCCAGCAGCCCATATAACACTGAAGCTTTCTTT. Protein: CASSPYNTEAFF.

This chain uses TRBV11-1 with TRBJ2-7, with 10 bases lining up with TRBD2. The V and J ends lost 3 bases and 12 bases, in that order; junction bases with no gene match: 8. This CDR3 region has 13 residues. Germline V gene lookup returns CDR1 SGHAT and CDR2 FQDESV (reference sequence). This chain's CDR3 is CASSFDLAGVGYF. In DNA, the CDR3 is TGTGCCAGCAGCTTCGACCTAGCGGGAGTTGGGTACTTC.

The chain links TRBV5-4 to TRBJ2-5; D is unresolved. From germline, CDR1 is SGHNT and CDR2 YYREEE (reference sequence). Trimming took off 4 bases at V and 3 bases at J, with 4 bases between the two ends. CDR3 size: 11 residues. CDR3 in amino acids: CASSREETQYF. The CDR3 DNA reads as TGTGCCAGCAGCCGTGAAGAGACCCAGTACTTC.

The chain links TRBV19 to TRBJ1-5; D unclear. Germline CDR1 and CDR2: LNHDA and SQIVND (reference sequence). Trimming took off 1 base at V and 8 bases at J, with 12 bases between the two ends. The CDR3 runs 14 residues. The CDR3 protein is CASSIGTVREPQHF. In DNA, the CDR3 is TGTGCCAGTAGTATAGGGACGGTCAGAGAGCCCCAGCATTTT.